Shown below are 4 T cell receptor beta chains from a single sample sequenced in a study of tumor-infiltrating lymphocytes in localized non-small cell lung cancer. Measured with immunoSEQ multiplex PCR; TCRdb has only the in-frame clones, and not every one. The profile shows 9,000 to 15,000 clones, just over 65% of them singletons. The sequencing input was uninvolved lung tissue not adjacent to the tumor. All receptors come from a human donor with non-small cell lung cancer.

The chain combines TRBV5-4 with TRBJ2-5; D unclear. In germline, CDR1 is SGHNT, CDR2 YYREEE (reference sequence). The CDR3 spans 12 residues. Trimming pared 2 bases from V and 1 base from J, leaving 3 bases between. The DNA of the CDR3 is TGTGCCAGCAGCTTTGTCCAAGAGACCCAGTACTTC. Protein product: CASSFVQETQYF.

This chain connects TRBV5-1 to TRBJ1-1; D is possibly TRBD1 (5 bases). With 0 bases removed from V and 4 bases from J, the gap between germline ends came to 13 bases. The CDR3 totals 15 residues. Germline CDR1 is SGHRS and CDR2 is YFSETQ. In nucleotides, the CDR3 is TGCGCCAGCAGCTTGGTCGGGGGAGAGGCCACTGAAGCTTTCTTT. As protein: CASSLVGGEATEAFF.

The chain is built from TRBV7-2 and TRBJ1-2; no clear D. CDR3 length: 13 amino acids. V was cut by 2 bases and J by 4 bases, with 8 bases left in between. Germline CDR1 SGHTA, CDR2 FQGNSA. The CDR3 here is CASSLSTAYGYTF. The DNA of the CDR3 is TGTGCCAGCAGCTTATCTACAGCCTATGGCTACACCTTC.

This sequence joins TRBV4-3 and TRBJ1-5; no clear D. Trimming stripped 0 bases from V and 1 base from J, with 7 bases between. The germline gives CDR1 LGHNA, CDR2 YSLEER. This CDR3 has 15 amino acids. The CDR3 sequence: CASSQDFGSNQPQHF. The CDR3 nucleotides are TGCGCCAGCAGCCAAGACTTCGGCAGCAATCAGCCCCAGCATTTT.